This T cell receptor (beta chain) was identified in a study of CD8+ T cells in alopecia areata. Study results and caveats: Affected scalp, especially in alopecia totalis/universalis, had a higher clonality than normal scalp did. Researchers reported that TCR sharing among patients proved less clear than in mice, possibly HLA-linked.

The CDR3 is made up of 13 amino acids. Germline-derived CDR1 and CDR2 are SGHRS and YFSETQ. The V gene lost 5 bases and the J gene lost 13 bases, with 21 bases spanning the gap. Sorted populations comprised CD4+ and CD8+ T cells obtained from PBMCs. As concerns this clone: Its antigen is still unknown.

Sequencing templates came from extracted RNA that was reverse transcribed into cDNA. TCRdb's table, derived via immunoSEQ multiplex PCR, lists solely in-frame clones and lacks some. This repertoire shows about 120,000 clones, roughly 69% found once; its top ten account for 2.8%. V gene TRBV5-1 combines with J gene TRBJ2-5; D call uncertain. The sample taken for sequencing was CD4+ T cells sorted from blood. The receptor's source is a human donor in good health. The DNA of the CDR3 is TGCGCCAGCAGTCGTGTTGCGGACGCCCTTGGGTACTTC. Protein product: CASSRVADALGYF.